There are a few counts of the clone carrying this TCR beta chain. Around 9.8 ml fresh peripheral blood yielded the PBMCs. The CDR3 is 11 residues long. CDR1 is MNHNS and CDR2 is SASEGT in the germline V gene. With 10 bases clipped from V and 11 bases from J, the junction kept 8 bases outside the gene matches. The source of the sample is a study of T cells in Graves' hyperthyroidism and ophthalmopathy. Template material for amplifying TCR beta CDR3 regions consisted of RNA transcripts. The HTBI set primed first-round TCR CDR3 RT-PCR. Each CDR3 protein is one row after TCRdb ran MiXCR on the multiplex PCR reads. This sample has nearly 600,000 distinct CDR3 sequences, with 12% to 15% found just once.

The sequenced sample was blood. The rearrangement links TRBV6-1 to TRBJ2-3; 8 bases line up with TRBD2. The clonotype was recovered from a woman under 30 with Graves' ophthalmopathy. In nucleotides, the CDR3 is TGTGCCACCTCGGGAGGGGGAGGGCAGTATTTT. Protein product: CATSGGGGQYF.